The rows below give T cell receptor beta chains drawn from one sample of a study of shared clonotypes between healthy human individuals. Sequencing was performed with immunoSEQ multiplex PCR; in TCRdb, only in-frame clones are kept and a portion is missing. In the table there are under 2,500,000 clones, around 95% of which are singletons. The source material was naive CD4+ T cells sorted from blood. These receptors came from a man younger than 35 in good health. The CDR3 runs from the conserved cysteine through the conserved F or W. A D gene is named only where the DNA matches it firmly. A row's size may be missing; if present it is once, few, many or a size class.

V: TRBV10-2; D: TRBD2; size: .; J: TRBJ2-2; CDR3: CASRGGLAGGPKGGELFF; DNA: TGCGCCAGCAGAGGCGGCTTGGCGGGAGGGCCGAAAGGCGGGGAGCTGTTTTTT
V: TRBV5-6; D: .; size: .; J: TRBJ2-7; CDR3: CASSFPGHIYEQYF; DNA: TGTGCCAGCAGCTTTCCGGGACACATCTACGAGCAGTACTTC
V: TRBV5-1; D: TRBD1; size: .; J: TRBJ2-7; CDR3: CASSLAVGTGSYEQYF; DNA: TGCGCCAGCAGCTTGGCCGTGGGGACAGGATCCTACGAGCAGTACTTC
V: TRBV10-3; D: .; size: .; J: TRBJ2-7; CDR3: CAISVEGSEQYF; DNA: TGTGCCATCAGTGTGGAGGGAAGCGAGCAGTACTTC
V: TRBV30; D: .; size: .; J: TRBJ2-3; CDR3: CAWSRAEDTQYF; DNA: TGTGCCTGGAGCCGGGCGGAAGATACGCAGTATTTT
V: TRBV2; D: TRBD1; size: .; J: TRBJ1-6; CDR3: CASSQTGVGSPLHF; DNA: TGTGCCAGCAGTCAAACAGGGGTAGGGTCACCCCTCCACTTT
V: TRBV27; D: .; size: .; J: TRBJ1-2; CDR3: CASGISYGYTF; DNA: TGTGCCAGCGGCATTTCCTATGGCTACACCTTC
V: TRBV5-6; D: .; size: .; J: TRBJ2-3; CDR3: CASSLRTVSTDTQYF; DNA: TGTGCCAGCAGCTTAAGGACGGTTAGCACAGATACGCAGTATTTT
V: TRBV30; D: TRBD1; size: .; J: TRBJ2-7; CDR3: CAWDRGENEQYF; DNA: TGTGCCTGGGACAGGGGCGAGAACGAGCAGTACTTC
V: TRBV10-3; D: .; size: .; J: TRBJ2-2; CDR3: CAISESGIMNTGELFF; DNA: TGTGCCATCAGTGAGTCAGGGATCATGAACACCGGGGAGCTGTTTTTT
V: TRBV9; D: .; size: .; J: TRBJ1-1; CDR3: CASSVVQDVAGTEAFF; DNA: TGTGCCAGCAGCGTAGTCCAGGATGTGGCCGGGACTGAAGCTTTCTTT
V: TRBV28; D: .; size: once; J: TRBJ1-1; CDR3: CASSTYTEAFF; DNA: TGTGCCAGCAGTACGTACACTGAAGCTTTCTTT
V: TRBV19; D: TRBD1; size: .; J: TRBJ1-5; CDR3: CASSTQFGQGRQPQHF; DNA: TGTGCCAGTAGTACTCAATTTGGACAGGGTAGGCAGCCCCAGCATTTT
V: TRBV11-2; D: .; size: .; J: TRBJ1-2; CDR3: CASSLEAAGYTF; DNA: TGTGCCAGCAGCTTAGAGGCGGCGGGCTACACCTTC
V: TRBV5-1; D: .; size: .; J: TRBJ1-1; CDR3: CASSFSRVNTEAFF; DNA: TGCGCCAGCAGCTTTTCCAGAGTGAACACTGAAGCTTTCTTT
V: TRBV7-9; D: TRBD2; size: .; J: TRBJ2-1; CDR3: CASSSLAGVSYNEQFF; DNA: TGTGCCAGCAGCTCTTTAGCGGGAGTCTCCTACAATGAGCAGTTCTTC
V: TRBV7-9; D: .; size: few; J: TRBJ1-5; CDR3: CASSATGLGNQPQHF; DNA: TGTGCCAGCAGCGCAACAGGGCTGGGCAATCAGCCCCAGCATTTT
V: TRBV6-1; D: .; size: .; J: TRBJ2-2; CDR3: CARGTLNTGELFF; DNA: TGTGCCAGAGGGACCCTGAACACCGGGGAGCTGTTTTTT
V: TRBV11-2; D: .; size: once; J: TRBJ2-7; CDR3: CASSPSVGYEQYF; DNA: TGTGCCAGCAGCCCTTCAGTGGGCTACGAGCAGTACTTC
V: TRBV11-2; D: TRBD2; size: .; J: TRBJ2-7; CDR3: CASSLVAGLAYEQYF; DNA: TGTGCCAGCAGCTTAGTTGCAGGACTAGCCTACGAGCAGTACTTC
V: TRBV5-1; D: .; size: .; J: TRBJ1-2; CDR3: CASSATGPYGYTF; DNA: TGCGCCAGCAGCGCTACAGGTCCTTATGGCTACACCTTC
V: TRBV4-1; D: .; size: few; J: TRBJ2-5; CDR3: CASSLLNQETQYF; DNA: TGCGCCAGCAGCCTCCTCAACCAAGAGACCCAGTACTTC
V: TRBV6-5; D: .; size: .; J: TRBJ2-1; CDR3: CASSYAGPTYNEQFF; DNA: TGTGCCAGCAGTTACGCGGGGCCAACCTACAATGAGCAGTTCTTC
V: TRBV5-1; D: .; size: .; J: TRBJ1-1; CDR3: CASSLSSSEGSAFF; DNA: TGCGCCAGCAGCTTGTCCTCTTCAGAGGGCTCGGCTTTCTTT
V: TRBV6-4; D: .; size: .; J: TRBJ2-4; CDR3: CASRGLAELLNKNIQYF; DNA: TGTGCCAGCAGGGGGCTAGCCGAGCTTCTGAACAAAAACATTCAGTACTTC
V: TRBV4-3; D: .; size: .; J: TRBJ2-1; CDR3: CASSQGVGGPYNEQFF; DNA: TGCGCCAGCAGCCAAGGGGTCGGGGGCCCCTACAATGAGCAGTTCTTC
V: TRBV10-3; D: .; size: .; J: TRBJ2-7; CDR3: CAISLTDVWYEQYF; DNA: TGTGCCATCAGCCTCACGGACGTTTGGTACGAGCAGTACTTC
V: TRBV5-5; D: .; size: .; J: TRBJ2-1; CDR3: CASRKRIAVEASYNEQFF; DNA: TGTGCCAGCAGGAAACGAATAGCGGTGGAGGCCTCCTACAATGAGCAGTTCTTC